These 27 T cell receptor beta chains share one sample of origin, sequenced in a study of Ad26.COV2.S vaccination and SARS-CoV-2 variants. Treatment specified: around 19 received Ad26.COV2.S at low or high dose, single or two shots; 5 received placebo; per-sample allocation not given. Samples analyzed were those drawn on day 63 after the first vaccine or placebo injection. Data came from immunoSEQ multiplex PCR; TCRdb stores just in-frame clones and leaves some out. The sample has a few hundred thousand clones, 88% seen once; the top ten hold around 3.6%. This specimen consisted of peripheral blood, obtained in a trial of Ad26.COV2.S vaccine versus placebo. The receptors derive from a person between 18 and 65 years old who received the Ad26.COV2.S COVID-19 vaccine or a placebo.

This clone was seen just once. The chain joins TRBV29-1 to TRBJ1-3, with D hard to call. The V gene's germline CDR1 is SQVTM and CDR2 ANQGSEA. V was clipped by 4 bases and J by 0 bases, with 4 bases between them. The CDR3 spans 12 residues. In nucleotides, the CDR3 is TGCAGCGTTGGTCTCTCTGGAAACACCATATATTTT. Translation gives CSVGLSGNTIYF.

V gene TRBV5-4 combines with J gene TRBJ2-1; the match to TRBD2 covers 7 bases. CDR3 size: 16 residues. Germline lookup yields CDR1 SGHNT and CDR2 YYREEE (reference sequence). V was clipped by 0 bases and J by 1 base; unmatched bases: 4. The CDR3 DNA reads as TGTGCCAGCAGCTTGGCCTCTAGCGGATCCTACAATGAGCAGTTCTTC. It is translated as CASSLASSGSYNEQFF.

This chain connects TRBV2 to TRBJ1-5; 8 bases agree with TRBD1. The germline CDR1 and CDR2 sequences are SNHLY and FYNNEI. Trimming removed 6 bases from V and 7 bases from J; junction bases left unmatched: 5. This CDR3 contains 13 residues. CDR3 bases: TGTGCCAGCAGAGACGACAGGGGCCAGCCCCAGCATTTT. Residues: CASRDDRGQPQHF.

This chain joins TRBV4-1 and TRBJ1-3; 8 bases are a match to TRBD1. The CDR3 length is 16 residues. Germline values: CDR1 MGHRA, CDR2 YSYEKL. Trimming took 5 bases from V and 2 from J; bases not matched to a gene: 8. The CDR3 bases are TGCGCCAGCAGCTCCCGACAGGGGCCGACTGGAAACACCATATATTTT. It yields the protein CASSSRQGPTGNTIYF.

V gene TRBV10-3 combines with J gene TRBJ2-3; 13 nucleotides line up with TRBD2. The germline CDR1 and CDR2 sequences are ENHRY and SYGVKD. The junction had 9 bases not matched to a gene; V was cut back by 0 bases and J by 0 bases. This CDR3 comprises 20 residues. The CDR3 DNA is TGTGCCATCAGTGAGTCTGCGACTAGCGGGGGGACCCGCAGCACAGATACGCAGTATTTT. Its protein is CAISESATSGGTRSTDTQYF.

This sequence joins TRBV28 and TRBJ2-1, with 7 nucleotides matching TRBD2. CDR3 length: 15 amino acids. With 2 bases clipped from V and 7 bases from J, the junction kept 8 bases outside the gene matches. The germline CDR1 and CDR2 sequences are MDHEN and SYDVKM. The chain's CDR3 is CASSLRGGLGNEQFF. In DNA form, the CDR3 reads TGTGCCAGCAGTTTACGCGGGGGTCTTGGGAATGAGCAGTTCTTC.

The rearrangement joins TRBV5-1 to TRBJ2-1, with D perhaps matching TRBD2 (6 bases). V was shortened by 1 base and J by 8 bases, with 16 bases between the two germline ends. Germline lookup yields CDR1 SGHRS and CDR2 YFSETQ. This CDR3 region has 15 residues. The CDR3 spells CASSLTGVPGDEQFF. In DNA form, the CDR3 reads TGCGCCAGCAGCTTGACAGGTGTCCCGGGGGATGAGCAGTTCTTC.

The rearrangement uses TRBV19 and TRBJ1-5, with 7 bases aligning to TRBD1. This CDR3 region has 18 residues. The V and J ends lost 1 base and 0 bases, in that order; junction bases with no gene match: 9. Germline values: CDR1 LNHDA, CDR2 SQIVND (reference sequence). In DNA form, the CDR3 reads TGTGCCAGTAGTATAGCGTCAGGGGGAGGAAATAGCAATCAGCCCCAGCATTTT. Encoded protein: CASSIASGGGNSNQPQHF.

CDR3 loop: CASSIDRPGRLYNEQFF. In DNA, the CDR3 is TGTGCCAGTAGTATAGACAGACCGGGACGGCTCTACAATGAGCAGTTCTTC. The chain employs TRBV19 and TRBJ2-1, with D tentatively TRBD1 or TRBD2 (5 bases each). Germline loops: CDR1 LNHDA, CDR2 SQIVND (reference sequence). The V gene lost 0 bases and the J gene lost 3 bases, with 15 bases spanning the gap. The CDR3 totals 17 residues.

This sequence joins TRBV6-2 or TRBV6-3 and TRBJ2-2; TRBD1 matches at 9 bases. The germline V gene encodes CDR1 MNHEY and CDR2 SVGEGT. The CDR3 consists of 14 residues. V trimming: 4 bases; J trimming: 8 bases; junction bases outside the gene matches: 5. The CDR3 bases are TGTGCCAGCAGTTCCGTGGGACAGGGAGGGGAGCTGTTTTTT. Amino acids: CASSSVGQGGELFF.

The sample holds a few counts of this clone. V gene TRBV7-9 combines with J gene TRBJ2-3, with a tentative D call TRBD2 (5 bases). V was clipped by 2 bases and J by 6 bases, with 6 bases between them. The germline V gene has CDR1 SEHNR and CDR2 FQNEAQ (reference sequence). The CDR3 contains 12 residues. CDR3 in DNA: TGTGCCAGCAGCTTAAGCGGTGATACGCAGTATTTT. Translating it yields CASSLSGDTQYF.

V is TRBV19 and J is TRBJ2-2; 11 nucleotides align to TRBD2. Per germline, CDR1 LNHDA and CDR2 SQIVND (reference sequence). V shed 8 bases, J shed 4 bases, and the junction held 0 bases outside the gene matches. This CDR3 has 13 residues. The CDR3 loop reads CASGTSGTGELFF. CDR3 bases: TGTGCCAGTGGGACTAGCGGCACCGGGGAGCTGTTTTTT.

The chain recombines TRBV20-1 with TRBJ1-1; D not certain. V was cut by 6 bases and J by 6 bases, with 11 bases left in between. The CDR3 loop spans 11 amino acids. The germline CDR1 and CDR2 sequences are DFQATT and SNEGSKA (reference sequence). The CDR3 nucleotides are TGCAGTGCACCAGGTACGCCTGAAGCTTTCTTT. Protein product: CSAPGTPEAFF.

This chain joins TRBV5-6 and TRBJ1-3; possible D gene TRBD1, 5 bases. The CDR3 loop spans 19 amino acids. Germline V lookup: CDR1 SGHDT, CDR2 YYEEEE. The V end lost 0 bases, the J end lost 0 bases, and 19 bases lay between the germline ends. The CDR3: CASSLAVGAGSNSGNTIYF. CDR3 nucleotides: TGTGCCAGCAGCTTGGCGGTCGGGGCCGGTTCTAACTCTGGAAACACCATATATTTT.

The genes are TRBV7-6 and TRBJ2-7; a possible D gene is TRBD1 (5 bases). From germline, CDR1 is SGHVS and CDR2 FNYEAQ. Trimming cost V 2 bases and J 0 bases, with 11 bases left between them. The CDR3 consists of 15 residues. This CDR3 is CASSLKGLASYEQYF. DNA of the CDR3: TGTGCCAGCAGCTTAAAGGGGCTGGCCTCCTACGAGCAGTACTTC.

This sequence joins TRBV28 and TRBJ1-4; tentative D call: TRBD1 (6 bases). CDR1 and CDR2 from the germline V gene are MDHEN and SYDVKM. There are 14 residues in the CDR3. Trimming pared 5 bases from V and 5 bases from J, leaving 12 bases between. CDR3 region: CASSPGRGNEKLFF. CDR3 nucleotides: TGTGCCAGCAGTCCGGGCAGGGGAAATGAAAAACTGTTTTTT.

The rearrangement joins TRBV19 to TRBJ1-1, with TRBD1 as a possible D gene (6 bases). The CDR3 is made up of 15 amino acids. Germline lookup yields CDR1 LNHDA and CDR2 SQIVND (reference sequence). V shed 4 bases and J shed 1 base, with 13 bases lying between them. CDR3: CASSTGVRANTEAFF. The CDR3 nucleotides read TGTGCCAGTAGTACAGGGGTTCGGGCGAACACTGAAGCTTTCTTT. Based on the CDR3 plus reference TRBV19 and TRBJ1-1, the full variable domain is DGGITQSPKYLFRKEGQNVTLSCEQNLNHDAMYWYRQDPGQGLRLIYYSQIVNDFQKGDIAEGYSVSREKKESFPLTVTSAQKNPTAFYLCASSTGVRANTEAFFGQGTRLTVV.

A single count supports this clone. This chain links TRBV7-6 with TRBJ2-2; D unclear. V was pared by 7 bases and J by 4 bases, with 10 bases between. The CDR3 consists of 13 residues. Germline V gives CDR1 SGHVS, CDR2 FNYEAQ. CDR3 amino acids: CASTRPSTGELFF. The CDR3 DNA reads as TGTGCCAGCACCCGCCCGTCCACCGGGGAGCTGTTTTTT.

To note about this clone: One end of the junction is discordant with germline, which a read error may explain. V and J are TRBV19 and TRBJ2-5; TRBD2 agrees at 11 bases. The length of the CDR3 is 14 residues. CDR1 is LNHDA, CDR2 SQIVND, per germline (reference sequence). The CDR3 coding sequence is TGTGTCAGTAGTAGCGGGGGGGCTCAAGAGACCCAGTACTTC. Its protein is CVSSSGGAQETQYF.

The chain employs TRBV5-1 and TRBJ1-1; D is perhaps TRBD1 (5 bases). The CDR3 spans 14 residues. The V gene's germline CDR1 is SGHRS and CDR2 YFSETQ. The V end was cut by 0 bases, the J end by 4 bases, with 10 bases between. CDR3 DNA sequence: TGCGCCAGCAGCTTGGGGGGCCTGGCCACTGAAGCTTTCTTT. Translated: CASSLGGLATEAFF.

This clone showed up just a few times. V is TRBV5-1 and J is TRBJ2-1, with 9 nucleotides matching TRBD1. Germline CDR1 reads SGHRS; CDR2 reads YFSETQ. The CDR3 spans 15 residues. V dropped 1 base and J dropped 8; count of bases not matched to a gene: 7. CDR3 bases: TGCGCCAGCAGCTTGCAGGACAGGGGCGTTGATGAGCAGTTCTTC. Its protein product is CASSLQDRGVDEQFF.

This clone was picked up one time. CDR3 protein: CASSLGGGEKLFF. CDR3 in DNA: TGTGCCAGCAGCTTGGGGGGAGGAGAAAAACTGTTTTTT. V usage is TRBV7-9 and J usage is TRBJ1-4; possibly TRBD1 for D (5 bases). CDR1 and CDR2 from the germline V gene are SEHNR and FQNEAQ (reference sequence). Trimming removed 3 bases from V and 8 bases from J, with 10 bases in between. This CDR3 is built from 13 residues.

J is TRBJ1-2 and V is TRBV30, with TRBD1 matching over 7 bases. Germline values: CDR1 GTSNPN, CDR2 SVGIG (reference sequence). The CDR3 is made up of 12 amino acids. V gave up 4 bases and J gave up 4 bases; unmatched junction bases: 3. CDR3 sequence reads: CAWIGDSYGYTF. CDR3 bases: TGTGCCTGGATTGGGGACAGCTATGGCTACACCTTC.

The chain joins TRBV7-2 to TRBJ1-1; a possible D gene is TRBD1 (6 bases). Germline-derived CDR1 and CDR2 are SGHTA and FQGNSA. Between the trimmed V and J ends, which lost 6 bases and 3 bases, there was a span of 14 bases. The CDR3 has 14 amino acids. CDR3 sequence: CASSPSNRDTEAFF. CDR3 coding DNA: TGTGCCAGCAGTCCAAGCAACAGGGACACTGAAGCTTTCTTT.

The gene calls are TRBV19 and TRBJ1-1; D is perhaps TRBD1 (5 bases). The CDR3 spans 16 residues. Trimming took 6 bases from V and 6 from J, leaving 23 bases between them. From germline, CDR1 is LNHDA and CDR2 SQIVND (reference sequence). CDR3 sequence (DNA): TGTGCCAGTAGCGCCACGGGACTCCGGGACTTCGCTGAAGCTTTCTTT. Protein: CASSATGLRDFAEAFF.

V usage is TRBV11-2 and J usage is TRBJ2-1; D uncertain. CDR1 and CDR2 from the germline V gene are SGHAT and FQNNGV. Trimming removed 4 bases at V and 5 bases at J, with 12 bases between. The CDR3 runs to 14 residues. CDR3 loop: CASSSYVANNEQFF. CDR3 sequence (DNA): TGTGCCAGCAGCTCATATGTGGCCAACAATGAGCAGTTCTTC.

This rearrangement joins TRBV12-3 or TRBV12-4 to TRBJ2-7, with 8 bases identical to TRBD1. CDR3 length: 13 residues. Trimming at V came to 6 bases and at J to 6 bases, leaving 7 bases not matched to a gene. Here the CDR3 reads CASSRTGRSEQYF. The CDR3 coding sequence is TGTGCCAGCAGCCGGACAGGGCGTAGCGAGCAGTACTTC.